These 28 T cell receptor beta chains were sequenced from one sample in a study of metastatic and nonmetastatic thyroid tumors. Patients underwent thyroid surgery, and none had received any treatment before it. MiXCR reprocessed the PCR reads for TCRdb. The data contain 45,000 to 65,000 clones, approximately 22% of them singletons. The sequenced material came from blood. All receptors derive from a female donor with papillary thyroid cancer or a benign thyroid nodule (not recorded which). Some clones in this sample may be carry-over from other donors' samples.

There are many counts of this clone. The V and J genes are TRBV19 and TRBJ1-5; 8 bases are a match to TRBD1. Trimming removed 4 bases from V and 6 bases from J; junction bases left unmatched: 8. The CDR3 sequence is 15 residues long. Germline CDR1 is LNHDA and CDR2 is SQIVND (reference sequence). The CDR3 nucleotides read TGTGCCAGTAGTACCACAGGGGGATCTCTTCAGCCCCAGCATTTT. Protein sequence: CASSTTGGSLQPQHF.

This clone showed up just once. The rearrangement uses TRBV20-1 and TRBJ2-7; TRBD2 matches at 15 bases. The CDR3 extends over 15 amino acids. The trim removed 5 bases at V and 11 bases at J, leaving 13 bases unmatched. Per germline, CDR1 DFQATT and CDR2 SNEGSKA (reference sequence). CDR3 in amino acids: CSAGLAGGTYGEEYF. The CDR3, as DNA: TGCAGTGCTGGACTAGCGGGAGGGACCTATGGGGAGGAGTACTTC.

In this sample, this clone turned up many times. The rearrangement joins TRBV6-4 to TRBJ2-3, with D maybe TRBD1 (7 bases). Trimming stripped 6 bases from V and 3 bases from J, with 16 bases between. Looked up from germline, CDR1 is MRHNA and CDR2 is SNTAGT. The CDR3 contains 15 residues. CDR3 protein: CASSKSAGGTDTQYF. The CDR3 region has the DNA TGTGCCAGCAGCAAGTCGGCAGGGGGGACAGATACGCAGTATTTT.

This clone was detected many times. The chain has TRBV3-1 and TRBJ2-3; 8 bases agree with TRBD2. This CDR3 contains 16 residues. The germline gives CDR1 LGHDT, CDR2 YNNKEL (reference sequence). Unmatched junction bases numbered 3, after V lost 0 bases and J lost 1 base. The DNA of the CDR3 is TGTGCCAGCAGCCAAGAATGGCGGGAGGGCACAGATACGCAGTATTTT. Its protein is CASSQEWREGTDTQYF.

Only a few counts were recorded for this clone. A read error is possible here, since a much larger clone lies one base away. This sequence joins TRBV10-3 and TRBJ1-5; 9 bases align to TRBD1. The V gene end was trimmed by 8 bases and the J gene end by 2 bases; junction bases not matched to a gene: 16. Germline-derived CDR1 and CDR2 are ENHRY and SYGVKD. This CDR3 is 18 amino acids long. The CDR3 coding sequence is TGTGCCATCGGTCGGGGACAGGGATATAGTTTGGGCAATCAGCCCCAGCATTTT. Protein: CAIGRGQGYSLGNQPQHF.

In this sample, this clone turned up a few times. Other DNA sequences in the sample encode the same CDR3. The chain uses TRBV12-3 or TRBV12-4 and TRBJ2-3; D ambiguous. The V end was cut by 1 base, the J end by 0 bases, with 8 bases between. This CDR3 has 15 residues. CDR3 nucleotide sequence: TGTGCCAGCAGTTTAGGCATCTCTAGCACAGATACGCAGTATTTT. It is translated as CASSLGISSTDTQYF.

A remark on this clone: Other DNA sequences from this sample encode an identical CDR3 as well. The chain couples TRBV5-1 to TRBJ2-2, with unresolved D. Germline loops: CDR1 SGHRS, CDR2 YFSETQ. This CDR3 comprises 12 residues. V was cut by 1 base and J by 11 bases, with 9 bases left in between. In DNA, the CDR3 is TGCGCCAGCAGCTTGTACTTCGGTGAGCTGTTTTTT. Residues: CASSLYFGELFF. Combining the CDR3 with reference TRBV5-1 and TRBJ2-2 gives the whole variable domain KAGVTQTPRYLIKTRGQQVTLSCSPISGHRSVSWYQQTPGQGLQFLFEYFSETQRNKGNFPGRFSGRQFSNSRSEMNVSTLELGDSALYLCASSLYFGELFFGEGSRLTVL.

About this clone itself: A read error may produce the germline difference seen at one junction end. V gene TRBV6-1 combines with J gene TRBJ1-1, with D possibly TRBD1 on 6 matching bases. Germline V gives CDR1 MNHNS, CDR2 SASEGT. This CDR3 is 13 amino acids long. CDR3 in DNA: TGTGCCAGCACCGGGACATTTAACACTGAAGCATTCTTT. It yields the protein CASTGTFNTEAFF.

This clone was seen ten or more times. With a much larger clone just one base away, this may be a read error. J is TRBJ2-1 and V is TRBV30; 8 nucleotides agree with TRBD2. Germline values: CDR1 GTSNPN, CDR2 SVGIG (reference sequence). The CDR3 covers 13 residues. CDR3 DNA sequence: TGTGCCTGGATCCTAGCGGGTTACAATGGGCAGTTCTTC. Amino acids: CAWILAGYNGQFF.

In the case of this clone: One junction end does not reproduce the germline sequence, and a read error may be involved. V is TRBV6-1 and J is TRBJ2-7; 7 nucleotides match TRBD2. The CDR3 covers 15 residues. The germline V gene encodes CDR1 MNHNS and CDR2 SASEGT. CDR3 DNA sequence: TGTGCCAGCAGGGAGGGCGGGAGTATCCCCTACGAGCAGGACTTC. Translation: CASREGGSIPYEQDF.

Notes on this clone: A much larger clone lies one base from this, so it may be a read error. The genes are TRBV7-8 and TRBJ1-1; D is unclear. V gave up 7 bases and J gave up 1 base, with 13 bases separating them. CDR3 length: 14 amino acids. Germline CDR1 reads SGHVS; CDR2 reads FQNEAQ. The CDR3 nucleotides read TGTGCCAGCACCGGCCATCACCAGAACACTGAAGCTTTCTTT. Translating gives CASTGHHQNTEAFF.

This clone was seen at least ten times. DNA for the CDR3: TGTGCCAAGCCTGTGGGGTTAGGGTGCTCCTACGAGCAGTACTTC. Its protein product is CAKPVGLGCSYEQYF. The chain combines TRBV27 with TRBJ2-7, with no clear D. Germline V CDR1 and CDR2: MNHEY, SMNVEV (reference sequence). This CDR3 contains 15 residues. The germline V and J ends were trimmed by 10 bases and 0 bases, with 19 bases remaining between them.

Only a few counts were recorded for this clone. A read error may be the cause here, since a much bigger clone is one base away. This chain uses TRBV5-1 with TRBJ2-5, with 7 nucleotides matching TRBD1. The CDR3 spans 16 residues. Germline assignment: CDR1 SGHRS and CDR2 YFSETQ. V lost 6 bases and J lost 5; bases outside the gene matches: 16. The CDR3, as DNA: TGCGCCAGCATCTTTCTGGGGACAGTCGAAGGGGAGACCCAGTACTTC. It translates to CASIFLGTVEGETQYF. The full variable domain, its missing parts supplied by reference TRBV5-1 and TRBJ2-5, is KAGVTQTPRYLIKTRGQQVTLSCSPISGHRSVSWYQQTPGQGLQFLFEYFSETQRNKGNFPGRFSGRQFSNSRSEMNVSTLELGDSALYLCASIFLGTVEGETQYFGPGTRLLVL.

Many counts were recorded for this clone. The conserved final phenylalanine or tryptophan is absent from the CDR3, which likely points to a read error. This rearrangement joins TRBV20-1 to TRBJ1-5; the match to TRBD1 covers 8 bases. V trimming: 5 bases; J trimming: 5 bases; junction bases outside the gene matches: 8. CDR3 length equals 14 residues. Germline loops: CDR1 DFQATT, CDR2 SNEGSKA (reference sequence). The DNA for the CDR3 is TGCAGTGCTCGGGAGGACAGGGAATATCAGCCCCAGCATCTT. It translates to CSAREDREYQPQHL.

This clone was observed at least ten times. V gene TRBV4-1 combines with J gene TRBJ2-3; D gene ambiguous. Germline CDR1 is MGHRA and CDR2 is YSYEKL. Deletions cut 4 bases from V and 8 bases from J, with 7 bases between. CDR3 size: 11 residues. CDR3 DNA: TGCGCCAGCAGCCGGTGGGGTACGCAGTATTTT. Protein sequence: CASSRWGTQYF.

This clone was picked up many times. The CDR3 DNA reads TGTGCCAGCAGCTTTCGCCGGACTCGTAATTCACCCCTCCACTTT. Translating gives CASSFRRTRNSPLHF. This chain links TRBV11-2 with TRBJ1-6; D unclear. Germline V gene sequence: CDR1 SGHAT, CDR2 FQNNGV. The V gene lost 3 bases and the J gene lost 6 bases, with 12 bases spanning the gap. The CDR3 extends over 15 amino acids.

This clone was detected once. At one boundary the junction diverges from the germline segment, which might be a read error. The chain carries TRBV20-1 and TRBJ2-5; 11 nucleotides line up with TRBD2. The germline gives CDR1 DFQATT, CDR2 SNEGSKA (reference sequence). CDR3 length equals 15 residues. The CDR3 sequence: CSDRKVAGGQETQYF. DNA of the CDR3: TGCAGTGATAGAAAAGTAGCGGGAGGGCAAGAGACCCAGTACTTC.

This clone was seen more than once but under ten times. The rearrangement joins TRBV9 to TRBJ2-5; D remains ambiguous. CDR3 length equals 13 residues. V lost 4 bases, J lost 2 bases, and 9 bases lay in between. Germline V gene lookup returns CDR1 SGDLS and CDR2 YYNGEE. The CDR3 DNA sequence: TGTGCCAGCAGCTCCCGTCCTCAAGAGACCCAGTACTTC. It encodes CASSSRPQETQYF.

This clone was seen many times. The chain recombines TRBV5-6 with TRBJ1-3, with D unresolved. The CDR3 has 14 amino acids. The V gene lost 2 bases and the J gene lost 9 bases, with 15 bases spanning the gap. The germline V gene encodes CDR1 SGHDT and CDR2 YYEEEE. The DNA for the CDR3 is TGTGCCAGCAGCTTAGGTACGAGGTTAGGCACCATATATTTT. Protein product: CASSLGTRLGTIYF.

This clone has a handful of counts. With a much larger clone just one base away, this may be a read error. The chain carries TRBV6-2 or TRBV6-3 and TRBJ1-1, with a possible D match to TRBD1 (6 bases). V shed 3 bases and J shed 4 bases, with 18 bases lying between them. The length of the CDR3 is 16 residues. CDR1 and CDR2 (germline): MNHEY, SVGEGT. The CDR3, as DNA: TGTGCCAGCAGTTATGGGGGACATGGTGGGGGCACTGAAGCTTTCTTT. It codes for CASSYGGHGGGTEAFF.

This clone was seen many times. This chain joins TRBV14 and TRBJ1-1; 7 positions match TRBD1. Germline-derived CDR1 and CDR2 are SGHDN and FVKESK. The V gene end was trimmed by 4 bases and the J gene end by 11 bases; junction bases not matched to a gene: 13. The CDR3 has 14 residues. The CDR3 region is CASSLHRDSLVAFF. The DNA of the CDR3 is TGTGCCAGCAGCCTGCACAGGGACAGCCTGGTCGCTTTCTTT.

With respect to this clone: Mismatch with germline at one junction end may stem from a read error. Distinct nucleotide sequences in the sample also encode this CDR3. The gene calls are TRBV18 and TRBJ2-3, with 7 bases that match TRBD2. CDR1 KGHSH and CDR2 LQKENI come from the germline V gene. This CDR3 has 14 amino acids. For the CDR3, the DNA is TGTGCCGGCTCACCAGGCCCGGGAGGAAGTACGCAGTATTTT. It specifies CAGSPGPGGSTQYF.

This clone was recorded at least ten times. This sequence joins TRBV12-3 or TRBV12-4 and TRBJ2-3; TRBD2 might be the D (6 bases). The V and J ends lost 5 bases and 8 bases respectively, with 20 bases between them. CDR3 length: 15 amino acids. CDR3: CASSPAGTSGATQYF. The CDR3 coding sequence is TGTGCCAGCAGTCCCGCCGGGACTTCTGGGGCTACGCAGTATTTT.

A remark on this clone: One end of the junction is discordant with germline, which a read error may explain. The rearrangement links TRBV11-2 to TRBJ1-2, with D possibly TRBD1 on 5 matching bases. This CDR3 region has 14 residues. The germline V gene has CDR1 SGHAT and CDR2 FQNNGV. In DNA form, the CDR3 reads TGTGCCAGCTGCTTAGGGGCCCGGCACTATGGCTTCACCTTC. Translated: CASCLGARHYGFTF.

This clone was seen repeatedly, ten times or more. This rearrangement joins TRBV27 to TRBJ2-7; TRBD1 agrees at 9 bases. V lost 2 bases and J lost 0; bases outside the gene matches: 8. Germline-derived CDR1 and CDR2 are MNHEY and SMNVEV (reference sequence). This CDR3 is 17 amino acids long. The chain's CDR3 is CASSLRTGEVISYEQYF. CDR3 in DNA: TGTGCCAGCAGTTTAAGGACAGGGGAGGTAATCTCCTACGAGCAGTACTTC.

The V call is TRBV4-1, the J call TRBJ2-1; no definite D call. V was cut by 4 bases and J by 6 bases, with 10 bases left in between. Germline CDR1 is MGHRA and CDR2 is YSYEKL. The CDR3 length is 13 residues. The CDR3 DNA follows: TGCGCCAGCAGCCGATTAGAGTTCAATGAGCAGTTCTTC. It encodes CASSRLEFNEQFF.

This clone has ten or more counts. Here the CDR3 reads CASSVDPVGTDSGNTIYF. CDR3 coding DNA: TGTGCCAGCAGCGTAGATCCTGTAGGGACCGACTCTGGAAACACCATATATTTT. J is TRBJ1-3 and V is TRBV9; TRBD1 is a possible D gene (5 bases). The CDR3 runs 18 residues. Germline V gene lookup returns CDR1 SGDLS and CDR2 YYNGEE. The V end was cut by 0 bases, the J end by 0 bases, with 16 bases between.

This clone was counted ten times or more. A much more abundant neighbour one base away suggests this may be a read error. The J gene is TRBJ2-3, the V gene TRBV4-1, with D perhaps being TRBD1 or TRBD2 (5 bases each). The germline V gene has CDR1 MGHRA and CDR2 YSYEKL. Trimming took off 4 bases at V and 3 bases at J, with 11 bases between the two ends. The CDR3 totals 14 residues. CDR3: CASSRGRETDTQYF. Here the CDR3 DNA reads TGCGCCAGCAGCCGCGGCAGGGAGACAGATACGCAGTATTTT.